The 32 T cell receptor beta chains below all came from one sample that was sequenced in a study of follicular helper T cells after annual influenza vaccination. The time point denotes: 2014-2015 season, 7 days after vaccination. Assay: immunoSEQ multiplex PCR; the TCRdb copy retains only in-frame clones and omits some. The profile shows about 7,800 clones, less than 90% of them singletons. The sequences come from CXCR5+ CD38- circulating T follicular helper cells from blood, collected 7 days after influenza vaccination. Subset here: circulating Tfh, non-naive CD4+CXCR5+PD-1+ (ICOS+CD38+ or ICOS-CD38-). The origin of the receptors is an adult who received the influenza vaccine.

The V call is TRBV19, the J call TRBJ2-3; D ambiguous. The germline V gene has CDR1 LNHDA and CDR2 SQIVND (reference sequence). This CDR3 comprises 14 residues. Trimming took off 3 bases at V and 9 bases at J, with 16 bases between the two ends. DNA for the CDR3: TGTGCCAGTAGTATCCAAGTCGGCAGCGTCACGCAGTATTTT. Its translation: CASSIQVGSVTQYF.

CDR3 loop: CASRGDRTGELFF. CDR3 DNA sequence: TGTGCCAGCAGGGGTGACAGGACCGGGGAGCTGTTTTTT. This chain joins TRBV2 and TRBJ2-2, with D possibly TRBD1 on 6 matching bases. The germline V gene encodes CDR1 SNHLY and CDR2 FYNNEI. The germline V and J ends were trimmed by 6 bases and 5 bases, with 10 bases remaining between them. CDR3 length: 13 amino acids.

CDR3 amino acids: CASSTRTGGYSNEQYF. DNA for the CDR3: TGTGCCAGCAGCACGCGGACAGGGGGATATTCCAACGAGCAGTACTTC. V is TRBV11-2 and J is TRBJ2-7; 10 bases align to TRBD1. Germline CDR1 SGHAT, CDR2 FQNNGV. The CDR3 totals 16 residues. V was pared by 5 bases and J by 5 bases, with 12 bases of the junction left unmatched.

This clone was picked up a small number of times. V is TRBV11-2 and J is TRBJ1-6, with a possible D match to TRBD1 (5 bases). Germline CDR1 reads SGHAT; CDR2 reads FQNNGV. The CDR3 is 13 amino acids. Trimming left V 5 bases short and J 7 bases short, with 9 bases between. The CDR3 coding sequence is TGTGCCAGCAGCCTGGGGGAAAATTCACCCCTCCACTTT. It translates to CASSLGENSPLHF.

The rearrangement links TRBV6-1 to TRBJ2-3; weak D call: TRBD1 (6 bases). Germline assignment: CDR1 MNHNS and CDR2 SASEGT. CDR3 length: 15 residues. V lost 10 bases and J lost 1, with 18 bases in between. The CDR3 sequence is CATSSGGHRTDTQYF. The CDR3, as DNA: TGTGCCACCTCATCTGGGGGACACCGCACAGATACGCAGTATTTT.

The rearrangement links TRBV15 to TRBJ2-1, with D possibly matching TRBD1 (5 bases). The length of the CDR3 is 14 residues. The germline CDR1 and CDR2 sequences are LNHNV and YYDKDF (reference sequence). The V gene lost 6 bases and the J gene lost 2 bases, with 11 bases spanning the gap. The CDR3 nucleotides read TGTGCCACCAGGCGAAGGGGTCCCTACAATGAGCAGTTCTTC. This translates into CATRRRGPYNEQFF.

The chain uses TRBV11-2 and TRBJ1-2, with TRBD1 matching over 10 bases. Trimming cost V 0 bases and J 3 bases; bases outside gene matches: 1. This CDR3 contains 15 residues. Germline CDR1 is SGHAT and CDR2 is FQNNGV. CDR3 nucleotides: TGTGCCAGCAGCTTAGACGGGACAGGGGACTATGGCTACACCTTC. It encodes CASSLDGTGDYGYTF.

This rearrangement joins TRBV6-5 to TRBJ2-7; no clear D. V was clipped by 8 bases and J by 7 bases, with 15 bases between them. The CDR3 is made up of 12 amino acids. Germline V gene sequence: CDR1 MNHEY, CDR2 SVGAGI. The CDR3 protein is CASRATTLEQYF. The CDR3 DNA reads TGTGCCAGCCGGGCTACTACGCTTGAGCAGTACTTC.

V usage is TRBV5-1 and J usage is TRBJ2-5; D is undetermined. This CDR3 has 13 residues. The V end was cut by 2 bases, the J end by 2 bases, with 7 bases between. Germline CDR1 reads SGHRS; CDR2 reads YFSETQ. CDR3 sequence reads: CASSFQIQETQYF. CDR3 DNA sequence: TGCGCCAGCAGCTTCCAGATACAAGAGACCCAGTACTTC. Variable domain in full (rest from reference TRBV5-1 and TRBJ2-5): KAGVTQTPRYLIKTRGQQVTLSCSPISGHRSVSWYQQTPGQGLQFLFEYFSETQRNKGNFPGRFSGRQFSNSRSEMNVSTLELGDSALYLCASSFQIQETQYFGPGTRLLVL.

The gene calls are TRBV28 and TRBJ1-2, with unresolved D. V was clipped by 5 bases and J by 8 bases, with 12 bases between them. CDR3 length: 12 amino acids. Germline CDR1 and CDR2: MDHEN and SYDVKM. CDR3 sequence (DNA): TGTGCCAGCAGTCCCTGGATCGGGGGCTACACCTTC. Its translation is CASSPWIGGYTF.

The rearrangement links TRBV2 to TRBJ1-3; D unclear. CDR1 is SNHLY and CDR2 is FYNNEI in the germline V gene. Trimming removed 4 bases at V and 0 bases at J, with 7 bases between. This CDR3 is built from 14 residues. In DNA, the CDR3 is TGTGCCAGCAGTGGCCTGAACTCTGGAAACACCATATATTTT. Translating it yields CASSGLNSGNTIYF.

The chain recombines TRBV30 with TRBJ2-7; tentatively, D is TRBD2 (6 bases). The length of the CDR3 is 15 residues. The V end lost 0 bases, the J end lost 6 bases, and 18 bases lay between the germline ends. CDR1 is GTSNPN, CDR2 SVGIG, per germline (reference sequence). Written as DNA, the CDR3 is TGTGCCTGGAGTGTACTTTCGGGGGTTCAGGTCGAGCAGTACTTC. It encodes CAWSVLSGVQVEQYF. The variable domain in full, completed from reference TRBV30 and TRBJ2-7, reads SQTIHQWPATLVQPVGSPLSLECTVEGTSNPNLYWYRQAAGRGLQLLFYSVGIGQISSEVPQNLSASRPQDRQFILSSKKLLLSDSGFYLCAWSVLSGVQVEQYFGPGTRLTVT.

The chain carries TRBV5-3 and TRBJ2-1, with 7 bases that match TRBD2. TRBV5-3 has ORF status, its function being uncertain. The CDR3 consists of 14 residues. After removal of 4 bases from V and 4 bases from J, the junction contained 5 bases not matched to a gene. Written as DNA, the CDR3 is TGTGCCAGAAGCCCCGGGACTACATACAATGAGCAGTTCTTC. Protein product: CARSPGTTYNEQFF.

This sequence joins TRBV20-1 and TRBJ1-1, with a weak D call TRBD1 (6 bases). V was cut by 7 bases and J by 3 bases, with 9 bases left in between. Germline V gene data show CDR1 as DFQATT and CDR2 as SNEGSKA (reference sequence). There are 11 residues in the CDR3. The CDR3 DNA reads as TGCAGTGGCGAGGGGGACACTGAAGCTTTCTTT. Translated: CSGEGDTEAFF.

This chain uses TRBV6-5 with TRBJ2-3, with TRBD2 matching over 8 bases. Germline V gene data show CDR1 as MNHEY and CDR2 as SVGAGI. Trimming cost V 6 bases and J 4 bases; bases outside gene matches: 9. This CDR3 contains 15 residues. The DNA of the CDR3 is TGTGCCAGCAGAAAACGGGGGGGCGTCGCAGATACGCAGTATTTT. Translated: CASRKRGGVADTQYF.

J is TRBJ1-1 and V is TRBV29-1, with TRBD1 identical over 8 bases. Losses at the gene ends were 6 bases for V and 3 bases for J; bases not matched to a gene: 9. The CDR3 spans 14 residues. CDR1 SQVTM and CDR2 ANQGSEA come from the germline V gene. CDR3 protein: CSVTPGQVDTEAFF. For the CDR3, the DNA is TGCAGCGTGACACCGGGACAGGTAGACACTGAAGCTTTCTTT.

The chain uses TRBV5-1 and TRBJ2-3, with D uncertain. V was clipped by 4 bases and J by 0 bases, with 15 bases between them. CDR3 size: 16 residues. Germline V lookup: CDR1 SGHRS, CDR2 YFSETQ. CDR3 in DNA: TGCGCCAGCAGCGTTACGGGTTTCTCTAGCACAGATACGCAGTATTTT. Its protein is CASSVTGFSSTDTQYF. Full variable domain (missing parts from reference TRBV5-1 and TRBJ2-3): KAGVTQTPRYLIKTRGQQVTLSCSPISGHRSVSWYQQTPGQGLQFLFEYFSETQRNKGNFPGRFSGRQFSNSRSEMNVSTLELGDSALYLCASSVTGFSSTDTQYFGPGTRLTVL.

The V and J genes are TRBV6-6 and TRBJ2-3; D is unresolved. CDR3 length: 12 residues. Trimming cost V 6 bases and J 4 bases, with 8 bases left between them. Germline values: CDR1 MNHNY, CDR2 SVGAGI (reference sequence). CDR3: CASRRSADTQYF. CDR3 in DNA: TGTGCCAGCAGACGTTCCGCAGATACGCAGTATTTT.

CDR3 sequence reads: CASTFADTQYF. CDR3 coding DNA: TGTGCCAGCACATTTGCAGATACGCAGTATTTT. The chain has TRBV6-1 and TRBJ2-3; D is undetermined. Germline values: CDR1 MNHNS, CDR2 SASEGT. The CDR3 consists of 11 residues. V shed 7 bases and J shed 4 bases, with 6 bases lying between them.

This sequence joins TRBV5-1 and TRBJ1-6; TRBD1 is a possible D gene (6 bases). The germline gives CDR1 SGHRS, CDR2 YFSETQ. This CDR3 spans 16 amino acids. V shed 4 bases and J shed 10 bases, with 21 bases lying between them. The CDR3 DNA reads TGCGCCAGCAGCCCGAGGCCGAGGGGGGGCGAATCACCCCTCCACTTT. Translated, it gives CASSPRPRGGESPLHF.

CDR3 nucleotide sequence: TGCAGCGTTTGGGGACAGGGAAGCACAGATACGCAGTATTTT. It is translated as CSVWGQGSTDTQYF. The chain is built from TRBV29-1 and TRBJ2-3, with 9 bases matching TRBD1. This CDR3 is 14 amino acids long. With 5 bases clipped from V and 0 bases from J, the junction kept 3 bases outside the gene matches. The germline V gene has CDR1 SQVTM and CDR2 ANQGSEA.

The V and J genes are TRBV5-1 and TRBJ2-6; 13 nucleotides match TRBD2. Losses at the gene ends were 4 bases for V and 4 bases for J; bases not matched to a gene: 5. This CDR3 has 17 residues. The germline V gene encodes CDR1 SGHRS and CDR2 YFSETQ. The CDR3: CASSPGLAGVGANVLTF. The CDR3 coding sequence is TGCGCCAGCAGCCCAGGACTAGCGGGGGTCGGGGCCAACGTCCTGACTTTC.

CDR3 in amino acids: CASSYGPGFGYGYTF. For the CDR3, the DNA is TGTGCCAGCAGCTACGGACCGGGGTTCGGCTATGGCTACACCTTC. V and J are TRBV5-5 and TRBJ1-2, with D uncertain. The V gene's germline CDR1 is SGHKS and CDR2 YYEKEE (reference sequence). The CDR3 runs to 15 residues. Trimming left V 3 bases short and J 4 bases short, with 16 bases between.

This clone was recorded only once. The gene calls are TRBV2 and TRBJ1-3, with 7 bases lining up with TRBD1. The length of the CDR3 is 16 residues. J was trimmed by 0 bases and V by 5 bases; bases with no gene match: 7. Germline V gives CDR1 SNHLY, CDR2 FYNNEI. Here the CDR3 reads CASSKDRVLSGNTIYF. The CDR3 region has the DNA TGTGCCAGCAGTAAAGACAGGGTTCTCTCTGGAAACACCATATATTTT.

There are a few counts of this clone. Written as DNA, the CDR3 is TGTGCCAGCAGTTCCGGGACGGGAAATTCACCCCTCCACTTT. Residues: CASSSGTGNSPLHF. The rearrangement links TRBV28 to TRBJ1-6; perhaps TRBD1 as D (5 bases). The CDR3 is 14 amino acids. The V and J ends lost 4 bases and 7 bases respectively, with 11 bases between them. CDR1 and CDR2 from the germline V gene are MDHEN and SYDVKM.

This clone was counted between two and nine times. The chain is built from TRBV7-2 and TRBJ1-5; possible D gene TRBD1, 6 bases. The V gene's germline CDR1 is SGHTA and CDR2 FQGNSA. The CDR3 spans 14 residues. Trimming took off 1 base at V and 4 bases at J, with 8 bases between the two ends. CDR3 sequence (DNA): TGTGCCAGCAGCTTAGTAGGGGGGAATCAGCCCCAGCATTTT. It translates to CASSLVGGNQPQHF. Filled out from reference TRBV7-2 and TRBJ1-5, the complete variable domain reads GAGVSQSPSNKVTEKGKDVELRCDPISGHTALYWYRQSLGQGLEFLIYFQGNSAPDKSGLPSDRFSAERTGGSVSTLTIQRTQQEDSAVYLCASSLVGGNQPQHFGDGTRLSIL.

The chain has TRBV19 and TRBJ1-1, with a weak D call TRBD1 (5 bases). The CDR3 length is 14 residues. Germline loops: CDR1 LNHDA, CDR2 SQIVND (reference sequence). V lost 3 bases to trimming and J lost 4 bases, with 12 bases between them. CDR3: CASSIYTQGTEAFF. As DNA, the CDR3 is TGTGCCAGTAGTATTTATACCCAGGGCACTGAAGCTTTCTTT.

This CDR3 is CASSMVQNRQYF. CDR3 DNA sequence: TGTGCCAGTAGTATGGTACAGAATCGCCAGTACTTC. J is TRBJ2-5 and V is TRBV19; D not certain. Germline values: CDR1 LNHDA, CDR2 SQIVND (reference sequence). The CDR3 extends over 12 amino acids. Trimming removed 3 bases at V and 10 bases at J, with 12 bases between.

The gene calls are TRBV5-1 and TRBJ2-2, with D possibly being TRBD1 (6 bases). V lost 7 bases and J lost 2, with 15 bases in between. Per the germline V gene, CDR1 is SGHRS and CDR2 is YFSETQ. There are 15 residues in the CDR3. The CDR3 DNA follows: TGCGCCAGCGGTCCGGGACACCCTAACACCGGGGAGCTGTTTTTT. Residues: CASGPGHPNTGELFF.

The rearrangement joins TRBV6-5 to TRBJ2-5; 8 bases fit TRBD1. Germline trimming cut 6 bases from V and 5 bases from J; bases unmatched to any gene: 5. The germline V gene has CDR1 MNHEY and CDR2 SVGAGI. There are 13 residues in the CDR3. The DNA of the CDR3 is TGTGCCAGCAGAATTACAGGGGGGGAGACCCAGTACTTC. Encoded protein: CASRITGGETQYF.

CDR3 sequence reads: CASSPSAQEDYGYTF. Written as DNA, the CDR3 is TGTGCCAGCAGCCCCTCTGCCCAGGAGGACTATGGCTACACCTTC. V and J are TRBV9 and TRBJ1-2; D not certain. The V and J ends lost 4 bases and 3 bases respectively, with 16 bases between them. The CDR3 covers 15 residues. Germline V gene data show CDR1 as SGDLS and CDR2 as YYNGEE.

V is TRBV7-8 and J is TRBJ2-3; 12 positions match TRBD2. Germline CDR1 is SGHVS and CDR2 is FQNEAQ. V dropped 1 base and J dropped 6; count of bases not matched to a gene: 5. The CDR3 contains 16 residues. CDR3 amino acids: CASSLGGGLAGDTQYF. Here the CDR3 DNA reads TGTGCCAGCAGCTTAGGAGGGGGACTAGCGGGTGATACGCAGTATTTT.